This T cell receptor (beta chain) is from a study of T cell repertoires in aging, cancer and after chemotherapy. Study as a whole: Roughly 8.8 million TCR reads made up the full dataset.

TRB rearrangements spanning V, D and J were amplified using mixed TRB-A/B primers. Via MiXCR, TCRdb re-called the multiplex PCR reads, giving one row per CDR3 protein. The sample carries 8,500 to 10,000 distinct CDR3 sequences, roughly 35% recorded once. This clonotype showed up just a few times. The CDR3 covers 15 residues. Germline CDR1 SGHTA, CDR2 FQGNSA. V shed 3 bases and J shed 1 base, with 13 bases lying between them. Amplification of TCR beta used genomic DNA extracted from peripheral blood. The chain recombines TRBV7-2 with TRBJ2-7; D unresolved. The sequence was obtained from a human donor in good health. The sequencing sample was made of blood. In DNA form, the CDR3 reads TGTGCCAGCAGCTTCGAGCCCTTAGGTTCCTACGAGCAGTACTTC. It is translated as CASSFEPLGSYEQYF.